Sequencing of this T cell receptor beta chain was carried out in a study of regulatory T cells in long-lasting Graves disease. Time point here: newly diagnosed GD, antithyroid drugs for less than 3 months. The TCR library was prepared using RNA isolated from PBMCs. This clonotype was found many times. Through Arm-PCR of CDR3 regions and iRepertoire HTBI primers, TCR beta libraries were built. MiXCR, run by TCRdb on the multiplex PCR reads, gives a single entry per CDR3 protein. The sample contains approximately 480,000 distinct CDR3 sequences, roughly 15% of which appear only once. CDR3 length equals 15 residues. CDR1 and CDR2 (germline): SNHLY, FYNNEI. Trimming removed 6 bases from V and 0 bases from J, with 12 bases in between. In addition, the sample was reused for a study of T cells in Graves' hyperthyroidism and ophthalmopathy. That publication notes: Diagnoses used clinical symptoms, serum thyroxine and TRAb, thyroid ultrasound and orbital computed tomography. Blood also showed most of the thyroid clonotypes that were expanded above 0.001.

The receptor comes from a man aged 35 to 55 with Graves disease. The V gene is TRBV2, the J gene TRBJ2-1, with D maybe TRBD1 (6 bases). Source: peripheral blood mononuclear cells (PBMCs), taken at new diagnosis, from a patient treated with antithyroid drugs. The CDR3 reads CASSYRESSYNEQFF. CDR3 nucleotide sequence: TGTGCCAGCAGCTACAGGGAGAGCTCCTACAATGAGCAGTTCTTC.